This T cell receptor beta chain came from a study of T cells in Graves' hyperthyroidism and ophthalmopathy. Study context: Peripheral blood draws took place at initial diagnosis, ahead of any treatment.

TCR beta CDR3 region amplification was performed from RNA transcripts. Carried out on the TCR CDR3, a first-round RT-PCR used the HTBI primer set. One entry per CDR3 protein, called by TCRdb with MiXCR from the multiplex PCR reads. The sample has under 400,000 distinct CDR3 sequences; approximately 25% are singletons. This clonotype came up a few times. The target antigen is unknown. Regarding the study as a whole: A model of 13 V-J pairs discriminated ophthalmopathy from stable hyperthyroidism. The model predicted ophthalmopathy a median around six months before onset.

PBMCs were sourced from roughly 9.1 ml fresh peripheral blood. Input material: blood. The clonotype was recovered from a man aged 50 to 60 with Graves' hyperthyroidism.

This chain's CDR3 is CSARGQTNEKLFF. CDR3 sequence (DNA): TGCAGTGCTAGAGGGCAGACTAATGAAAAACTGTTTTTT. The rearrangement joins TRBV20-1 to TRBJ1-4; unclear D gene. The germline V gene has CDR1 DFQATT and CDR2 SNEGSKA (reference sequence). Trimming pared 1 base from V and 2 bases from J, leaving 5 bases between. The length of the CDR3 is 13 residues.